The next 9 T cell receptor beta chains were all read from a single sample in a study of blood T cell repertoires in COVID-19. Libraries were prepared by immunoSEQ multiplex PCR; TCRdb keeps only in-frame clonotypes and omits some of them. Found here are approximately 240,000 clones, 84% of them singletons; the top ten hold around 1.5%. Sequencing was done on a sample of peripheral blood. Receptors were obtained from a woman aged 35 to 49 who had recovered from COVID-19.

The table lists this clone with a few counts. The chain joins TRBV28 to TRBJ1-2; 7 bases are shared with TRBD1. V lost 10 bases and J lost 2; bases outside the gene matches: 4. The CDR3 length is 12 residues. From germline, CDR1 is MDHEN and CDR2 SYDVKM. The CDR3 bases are TGTGCCACCCCGGACAGGAACTATGGCTACACCTTC. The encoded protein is CATPDRNYGYTF.

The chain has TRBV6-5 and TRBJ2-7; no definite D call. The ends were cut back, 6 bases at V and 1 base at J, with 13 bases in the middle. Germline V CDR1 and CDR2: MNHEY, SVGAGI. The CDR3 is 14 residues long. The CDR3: CASRDPGTSYEQYF. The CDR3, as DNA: TGTGCCAGCAGGGATCCGGGTACATCCTACGAGCAGTACTTC.

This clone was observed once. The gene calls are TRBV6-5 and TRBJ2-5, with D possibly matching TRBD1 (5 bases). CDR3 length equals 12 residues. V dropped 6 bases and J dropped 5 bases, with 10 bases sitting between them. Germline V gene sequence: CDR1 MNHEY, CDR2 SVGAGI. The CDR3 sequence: CASRDMEETQYF. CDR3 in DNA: TGTGCCAGCAGGGACATGGAGGAGACCCAGTACTTC.

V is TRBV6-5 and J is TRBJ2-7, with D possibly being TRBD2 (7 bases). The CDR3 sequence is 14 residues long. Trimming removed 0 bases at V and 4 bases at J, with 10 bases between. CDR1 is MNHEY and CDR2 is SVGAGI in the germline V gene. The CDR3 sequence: CASSYSGGRYEQYF. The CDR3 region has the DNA TGTGCCAGCAGTTACTCGGGGGGGCGGTACGAGCAGTACTTC.

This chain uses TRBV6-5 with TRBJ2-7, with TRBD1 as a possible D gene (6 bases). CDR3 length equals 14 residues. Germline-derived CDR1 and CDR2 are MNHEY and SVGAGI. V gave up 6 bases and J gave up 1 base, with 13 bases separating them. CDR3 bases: TGTGCCAGCAGAAGGGATAGGGGGTCCTACGAGCAGTACTTC. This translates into CASRRDRGSYEQYF.

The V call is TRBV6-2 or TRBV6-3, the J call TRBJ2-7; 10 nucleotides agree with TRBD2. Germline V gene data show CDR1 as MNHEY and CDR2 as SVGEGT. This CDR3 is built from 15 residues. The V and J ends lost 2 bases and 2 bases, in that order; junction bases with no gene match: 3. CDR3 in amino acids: CASSYPSGGAYEQYF. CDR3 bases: TGTGCCAGCAGTTACCCCAGCGGGGGGGCCTACGAGCAGTACTTC.

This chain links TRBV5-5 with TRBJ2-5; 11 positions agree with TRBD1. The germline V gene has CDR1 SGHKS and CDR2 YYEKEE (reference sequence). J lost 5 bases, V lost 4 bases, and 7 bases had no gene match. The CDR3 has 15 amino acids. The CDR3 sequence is CASSRGQGARETQYF. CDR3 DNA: TGTGCCAGCAGCAGAGGACAGGGGGCGAGGGAGACCCAGTACTTC.

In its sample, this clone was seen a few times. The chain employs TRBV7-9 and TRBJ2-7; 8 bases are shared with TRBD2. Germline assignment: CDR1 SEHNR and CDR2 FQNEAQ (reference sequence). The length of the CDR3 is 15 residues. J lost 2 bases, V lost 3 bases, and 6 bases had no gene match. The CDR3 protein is CASSFSGGITYEQYF. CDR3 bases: TGTGCCAGCAGCTTTTCGGGGGGGATTACCTACGAGCAGTACTTC.

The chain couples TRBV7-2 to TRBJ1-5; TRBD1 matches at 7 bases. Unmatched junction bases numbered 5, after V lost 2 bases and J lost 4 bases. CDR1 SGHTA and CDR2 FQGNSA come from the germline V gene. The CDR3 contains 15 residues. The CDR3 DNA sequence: TGTGCCAGCAGCTTATGGAACAGGGGAAATCAGCCCCAGCATTTT. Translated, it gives CASSLWNRGNQPQHF.